These 32 T cell receptor beta chains share one sample of origin, sequenced in a study of blood T cell repertoires in COVID-19. Assay used: immunoSEQ multiplex PCR; TCRdb lists only in-frame clones, some missing. The table has around 400,000 clones, approximately 93% seen once; the top ten hold about 0.86%. Source material: PBMCs or T cells enriched from blood (not recorded which). The receptors derive from a woman aged 40 to 50 who had been exposed to COVID-19.

The chain joins TRBV12-5 to TRBJ1-6; 9 nucleotides align to TRBD1. Germline CDR1 is LGHNT and CDR2 is FRNRAP. Trimming cost V 5 bases and J 7 bases; bases outside gene matches: 21. The CDR3 totals 20 residues. The CDR3 coding sequence is TGTGCTAGTGGTCTCGACACAGGGGGCAGCTACCTTGGTAGGAATTCACCCCTCCACTTT. Translating gives CASGLDTGGSYLGRNSPLHF. Full variable domain (rest looked up from reference TRBV12-5 and TRBJ1-6): DARVTQTPRHKVTEMGQEVTMRCQPILGHNTVFWYRQTMMQGLELLAYFRNRAPLDDSGMPKDRFSAEMPDATLATLKIQPSEPRDSAVYFCASGLDTGGSYLGRNSPLHFGNGTRLTVT.

The table lists this clone with a few counts. The gene calls are TRBV7-9 and TRBJ2-3; the match to TRBD2 covers 8 bases. The ends lost 4 bases at V and 4 bases at J; junction bases unmatched: 16. The germline V gene encodes CDR1 SEHNR and CDR2 FQNEAQ (reference sequence). The CDR3 sequence is 18 residues long. Here the CDR3 DNA reads TGTGCCAGCAGCTCGGCTCGAACTAGCGGACTCTTGTCAGATACGCAGTATTTT. Its translation is CASSSARTSGLLSDTQYF.

J is TRBJ1-1 and V is TRBV5-1; the match to TRBD1 covers 8 bases. Germline V gives CDR1 SGHRS, CDR2 YFSETQ. Trimming took 0 bases from V and 5 from J; bases not matched to a gene: 3. The CDR3 has 14 amino acids. CDR3 region: CASSLDRGGTEAFF. The CDR3 nucleotides read TGCGCCAGCAGCTTGGACAGGGGGGGAACTGAAGCTTTCTTT. The full variable domain, in which reference TRBV5-1 and TRBJ1-1 provide the parts outside the CDR3, is KAGVTQTPRYLIKTRGQQVTLSCSPISGHRSVSWYQQTPGQGLQFLFEYFSETQRNKGNFPGRFSGRQFSNSRSEMNVSTLELGDSALYLCASSLDRGGTEAFFGQGTRLTVV.

About this clone: At the DNA level, this CDR3 is encoded by other sequences in the same sample as well. This rearrangement joins TRBV27 to TRBJ1-1; unclear D gene. V was trimmed by 0 bases and J by 8 bases, leaving 10 bases between them. CDR3 length equals 13 residues. Germline lookup yields CDR1 MNHEY and CDR2 SMNVEV (reference sequence). This CDR3 reads CASSLSGGSEAFF. In nucleotides, the CDR3 is TGTGCCAGCAGTTTATCGGGAGGCTCGGAAGCTTTCTTT.

CDR3 sequence reads: CATRTGYGELFF. The CDR3 DNA follows: TGTGCCACCAGGACAGGGTATGGGGAGCTGTTTTTT. The V call is TRBV24-1, the J call TRBJ2-2; 7 bases are shared with TRBD1. The J segment lost 8 bases and the V segment lost 7 bases, leaving 3 bases of the junction unmatched. The germline V gene encodes CDR1 KGHDR and CDR2 SFDVKD. The CDR3 has 12 residues.

The rearrangement joins TRBV7-9 to TRBJ1-2; D remains unclear. Trimming left V 5 bases short and J 3 bases short, with 13 bases between. Germline assignment: CDR1 SEHNR and CDR2 FQNEAQ (reference sequence). CDR3 length: 14 amino acids. CDR3 region: CASSPQTDYYGYTF. The CDR3 DNA reads TGTGCCAGCAGCCCACAGACGGATTACTATGGCTACACCTTC.

This chain connects TRBV6-1 to TRBJ2-7; the match to TRBD1 covers 7 bases. The CDR3 consists of 15 residues. Germline V CDR1 and CDR2: MNHNS, SASEGT. The V and J ends lost 1 base and 3 bases, in that order; junction bases with no gene match: 6. As DNA, the CDR3 is TGTGCCAGCAGTGAAGGATTGGGACAGAGCTACGAGCAGTACTTC. This encodes CASSEGLGQSYEQYF.

The chain carries TRBV4-1 and TRBJ2-5; 7 nucleotides match TRBD2. The CDR3 is 16 amino acids. V lost 0 bases to trimming and J lost 2 bases; unmatched junction nucleotides: 6. CDR1 is MGHRA, CDR2 YSYEKL, per germline. DNA of the CDR3: TGCGCCAGCAGCCAAGATCCCGCGGGAGTACAAGAGACCCAGTACTTC. This codes for CASSQDPAGVQETQYF.

This chain connects TRBV30 to TRBJ2-1, with 9 positions matching TRBD2. Looked up from germline, CDR1 is GTSNPN and CDR2 is SVGIG (reference sequence). The V segment lost 7 bases and the J segment 9 bases; nucleotides outside the gene matches: 13. CDR3 length: 14 amino acids. The CDR3 reads CASQAGGFESEQFF. The CDR3 DNA is TGTGCCTCGCAAGCGGGAGGCTTCGAGAGTGAGCAGTTCTTC.

The V gene is TRBV19, the J gene TRBJ1-2, with D uncertain. This CDR3 spans 16 amino acids. CDR1 is LNHDA and CDR2 is SQIVND in the germline V gene (reference sequence). The V end was cut by 6 bases, the J end by 0 bases, with 17 bases between. This CDR3 is CASSPPGRIANYGYTF. The CDR3 coding sequence is TGTGCCAGTAGCCCCCCGGGGAGAATAGCTAACTATGGCTACACCTTC.

This chain connects TRBV11-3 to TRBJ1-3, with no clear D. The length of the CDR3 is 13 residues. V was cut by 2 bases and J by 2 bases, with 4 bases left in between. Germline CDR1 and CDR2: SGHNT and YENEEA. The CDR3 nucleotides are TGTGCCAGCAGCTTATCTACTGGAAACACCATATATTTT. This codes for CASSLSTGNTIYF.

The chain combines TRBV15 with TRBJ1-6, with TRBD1 as a possible D gene (6 bases). Per germline, CDR1 LNHNV and CDR2 YYDKDF (reference sequence). The V and J ends lost 4 bases and 8 bases respectively, with 12 bases between them. CDR3 size: 14 residues. CDR3 in amino acids: CATSTGTKDSPLHF. The CDR3 DNA reads as TGTGCCACCAGCACCGGGACAAAGGATTCACCCCTCCACTTT.

The rearrangement uses TRBV24-1 and TRBJ2-1, with 7 nucleotides matching TRBD2. Germline V gene data show CDR1 as KGHDR and CDR2 as SFDVKD. This CDR3 is 15 amino acids long. The J segment lost 5 bases and the V segment lost 4 bases, leaving 7 bases of the junction unmatched. The CDR3 sequence is CATSDVGGPDNEQFF. Here the CDR3 DNA reads TGTGCCACCAGTGACGTGGGAGGGCCTGACAATGAGCAGTTCTTC.

This chain joins TRBV5-1 and TRBJ2-1; D is possibly TRBD1 (5 bases). Trimming pared 3 bases from V and 1 base from J, leaving 11 bases between. CDR1 and CDR2 from the germline V gene are SGHRS and YFSETQ. The CDR3 covers 15 residues. Here the CDR3 reads CASSSTARSYNEQFF. As DNA, the CDR3 is TGCGCCAGCAGCTCGACAGCCCGGTCCTACAATGAGCAGTTCTTC.

This clone was detected once. CDR3 coding DNA: TGTGCCAGCAGCGGCCAAGACCTACTAGTTAGCGCAGATACGCAGTATTTT. Amino acid sequence: CASSGQDLLVSADTQYF. This rearrangement joins TRBV9 to TRBJ2-3, with TRBD2 as a possible D gene (5 bases). V was shortened by 3 bases and J by 4 bases, with 21 bases between the two germline ends. CDR1 is SGDLS, CDR2 YYNGEE, per germline. The CDR3 loop spans 17 amino acids.

The J gene is TRBJ1-2, the V gene TRBV7-9; D is ambiguous. In germline, CDR1 is SEHNR, CDR2 FQNEAQ (reference sequence). V gave up 3 bases and J gave up 8 bases, with 10 bases separating them. This CDR3 region has 12 residues. In DNA, the CDR3 is TGTGCCAGCAGCTTGGCGGGAGGCGGCTACACCTTC. Protein sequence: CASSLAGGGYTF.

The V and J genes are TRBV5-1 and TRBJ1-1; 10 bases map to TRBD1. Germline CDR1 is SGHRS and CDR2 is YFSETQ. V was clipped by 4 bases and J by 0 bases; unmatched bases: 6. The CDR3 length is 16 residues. The CDR3 nucleotides are TGCGCCAGCAGCGTCGGACAGGGGGGATTGAACACTGAAGCTTTCTTT. Its protein is CASSVGQGGLNTEAFF.

The CDR3 loop reads CSASSTGDSNQPQHF. CDR3 in DNA: TGCAGCGCCAGCTCGACAGGGGATAGCAATCAGCCCCAGCATTTT. The chain couples TRBV29-1 to TRBJ1-5; 8 bases align to TRBD1. The CDR3 totals 15 residues. Germline V gene data show CDR1 as SQVTM and CDR2 as ANQGSEA. J was trimmed by 0 bases and V by 7 bases; bases with no gene match: 8.

V is TRBV7-2 and J is TRBJ1-2, with 7 bases lining up with TRBD1. With V trimmed by 5 bases and J by 8 bases, 17 bases remained unmatched. This CDR3 has 16 residues. Germline CDR1 SGHTA, CDR2 FQGNSA. In nucleotides, the CDR3 is TGTGCCAGCAGCGAGACACAGGGGAAGACGAGCGGGGGCTACACCTTC. It translates to CASSETQGKTSGGYTF.

The chain joins TRBV12-3 or TRBV12-4 to TRBJ1-2; D remains ambiguous. The CDR3 loop spans 13 amino acids. V lost 3 bases, J lost 8 bases, and 13 bases lay in between. CDR3 residues: CASSFGGRGGYTF. CDR3 nucleotides: TGTGCCAGCAGTTTCGGTGGTCGAGGCGGCTACACCTTC.

The chain joins TRBV3-1 (or the pseudogene TRBV3-2) to TRBJ2-7; D call uncertain. Trimming stripped 5 bases from V and 1 base from J, with 15 bases between. This CDR3 region has 15 residues. Germline CDR1 reads LGHDT; CDR2 reads YNNKEL (reference sequence). DNA of the CDR3: TGTGCCAGCAGCGGGCCCATAGTTCGATCCTACGAGCAGTACTTC. As protein: CASSGPIVRSYEQYF.

The rearrangement joins TRBV3-1 (or the pseudogene TRBV3-2) to TRBJ2-1, with D unresolved. Germline CDR1 LGHDT, CDR2 YNNKEL (reference sequence). The V end lost 3 bases, the J end lost 1 base, and 16 bases lay between the germline ends. CDR3 length: 17 amino acids. The CDR3 DNA reads as TGTGCCAGCAGCCAGGGCTTTTCCGTAGGTTCCTACAATGAGCAGTTCTTC. Its translation is CASSQGFSVGSYNEQFF.

The chain carries TRBV19 and TRBJ2-7; TRBD1 matches at 8 bases. CDR1 is LNHDA and CDR2 is SQIVND in the germline V gene (reference sequence). The junction had 3 bases not matched to a gene; V was cut back by 3 bases and J by 5 bases. The CDR3 runs 13 residues. The CDR3 DNA reads TGTGCCAGTAGTATGGCAGGGGGCAACGAGCAGTACTTC. Translated: CASSMAGGNEQYF.

The V call is TRBV19, the J call TRBJ1-3; a weak D match, TRBD1 (5 bases). This CDR3 is built from 13 residues. The V gene's germline CDR1 is LNHDA and CDR2 SQIVND (reference sequence). Trimming pared 6 bases from V and 3 bases from J, leaving 9 bases between. The CDR3 DNA follows: TGTGCCAGTAGCAGGGACTTTGGAAACACCATATATTTT. Its protein product is CASSRDFGNTIYF.

This clone came up a few times. This sequence joins TRBV10-1 and TRBJ2-1; 7 bases are a match to TRBD2. V trimming: 2 bases; J trimming: 2 bases; junction bases outside the gene matches: 0. The CDR3 covers 14 residues. In germline, CDR1 is WNHNN, CDR2 SYGVQD (reference sequence). This CDR3 reads CASSEGLAYNEQFF. The CDR3 DNA sequence: TGCGCCAGCAGTGAGGGACTAGCCTACAATGAGCAGTTCTTC.

The table lists this clone with a count of one. The chain is built from TRBV6-5 and TRBJ1-3; D is undetermined. V gave up 6 bases and J gave up 4 bases, with 10 bases separating them. This CDR3 region has 13 residues. The germline V gene has CDR1 MNHEY and CDR2 SVGAGI. The CDR3 bases are TGTGCCAGCAGCTCGACTGAGGGAAACACCATATATTTT. The encoded protein is CASSSTEGNTIYF.

The chain couples TRBV5-1 to TRBJ1-2; the D is unclear. V was shortened by 2 bases and J by 6 bases, with 11 bases between the two germline ends. The CDR3 is 13 amino acids. Germline V gives CDR1 SGHRS, CDR2 YFSETQ. The CDR3 nucleotides read TGCGCCAGCAGCTTTACAGCCTGGAATGGCTACACCTTC. This codes for CASSFTAWNGYTF.

V gene TRBV18 combines with J gene TRBJ2-3; the D gene is possibly TRBD1 (6 bases). Germline values: CDR1 KGHSH, CDR2 LQKENI. The ends were cut back, 0 bases at V and 2 bases at J, with 12 bases in the middle. The CDR3 covers 16 residues. The CDR3 DNA reads as TGTGCCAGCTCACCACCGGGGGCAGGGTCCACAGATACGCAGTATTTT. It translates to CASSPPGAGSTDTQYF.

The chain joins TRBV24-1 to TRBJ2-2, with TRBD2 matching 11 bases. Germline V gene lookup returns CDR1 KGHDR and CDR2 SFDVKD. This CDR3 contains 20 residues. Trimming removed 4 bases from V and 1 base from J; junction bases left unmatched: 13. The CDR3 loop is CATSEFSGRANLRNTGELFF. The CDR3 DNA is TGTGCCACCAGTGAGTTTAGCGGGAGGGCCAATTTAAGGAACACCGGGGAGCTGTTTTTT.

The V and J genes are TRBV7-9 and TRBJ2-1, with a tentative D call TRBD1 (5 bases). Trimming took off 4 bases at V and 9 bases at J, with 10 bases between the two ends. This CDR3 is built from 12 residues. Germline loops: CDR1 SEHNR, CDR2 FQNEAQ (reference sequence). CDR3 sequence (DNA): TGTGCCAGCAGCTCCAGGGTTGGTGAGCAGTTCTTC. The encoded protein is CASSSRVGEQFF.

The V and J genes are TRBV30 and TRBJ2-7; possibly TRBD2 for D (7 bases). The germline V gene has CDR1 GTSNPN and CDR2 SVGIG (reference sequence). This CDR3 is 14 amino acids long. Between the trimmed V and J ends, which lost 0 bases and 4 bases, there was a span of 13 bases. CDR3 protein: CAWSVGGGGYEQYF. For the CDR3, the DNA is TGTGCCTGGAGTGTAGGGGGAGGGGGGTACGAGCAGTACTTC.

This chain uses TRBV18 with TRBJ1-2; D perhaps matches TRBD1 (5 bases). CDR3 length: 15 residues. The germline CDR1 and CDR2 sequences are KGHSH and LQKENI. The V and J ends lost 1 base and 6 bases respectively, with 15 bases between them. The CDR3 is CASSPLPTETNGYTF. The CDR3 bases are TGTGCCAGCTCACCACTGCCGACAGAAACCAATGGCTACACCTTC.